The 30 T cell receptor beta chains listed next were all sequenced from one sample in a study of shared clonotypes between healthy human individuals (TCRdb year 2020). CD8 naive samples consisted of CD45RO-negative cells that were positively selected for CCR7, yielding a CD45RA+CCR7+ population without TemRA cells. The library was produced with the immunoSEQ multiplex PCR assay. TCRdb provides this immuneACCESS table in a form limited to in-frame rearrangements. Some clones are lacking; in checked studies, under half of them reflect an unresolved V gene, and why the rest are absent is not known. The sample records around 2,000,000 clones, 90% to 95% of which are singletons. The ten largest clones capture 1.5% to 2% of the sample. Sequenced material: naive CD8+ T cells from PBMCs. This sample's cell subset or site label indicates: CD45RA+CCR7+. These receptors all stem from a man aged 18 to 30 in good health. Some clones in this sample may be carry-over from other donors' samples.

The rearrangement joins TRBV19 to TRBJ1-1, with D unclear. CDR3 length: 16 residues. Germline CDR1 is LNHDA and CDR2 is SQIVND (reference sequence). V shed 9 bases and J shed 1 base, with 21 bases lying between them. The CDR3 DNA follows: TGTGCCAGCACCATAAGGGAGGAAAAGAAGAACACTGAAGCTTTCTTT. Translation: CASTIREEKKNTEAFF.

Comment on this clone: One junction end disagrees with the germline gene, perhaps due to a read error. The chain employs TRBV6-7 and TRBJ2-5; D is uncertain. TRBV6-7 is an ORF for which the function is uncertain. The CDR3 spans 14 residues. This CDR3 reads CASMRCPRDSIANF. CDR3 in DNA: TGTGCCAGCATGAGATGTCCCAGAGACTCGATAGCCAACTTC.

V gene TRBV4-2 combines with J gene TRBJ2-7, with a weak D call TRBD2 (6 bases). With 4 bases removed from V and 3 bases from J, the gap between germline ends came to 19 bases. CDR3 length equals 16 residues. From germline, CDR1 is LGHNA and CDR2 YNFKEQ. CDR3 sequence reads: CASSLRASAGVYEQYF. The CDR3 DNA reads as TGTGCCAGCAGCCTGAGAGCCTCAGCGGGCGTCTACGAGCAGTACTTC.

J is TRBJ2-7 and V is TRBV7-8; possibly TRBD1 for D (6 bases). The CDR3 loop spans 15 amino acids. Trimming stripped 3 bases from V and 3 bases from J, with 15 bases between. Germline CDR1 and CDR2: SGHVS and FQNEAQ. As DNA, the CDR3 is TGTGCCAGCAGCTTCGGGGACACCACCTTCTACGAGCAGTACTTC. This translates into CASSFGDTTFYEQYF.

Notes on this clone: The identical CDR3 is also encoded by other nucleotide sequences in the sample. The chain recombines TRBV5-6 with TRBJ1-1; D is uncertain. The CDR3 length is 12 residues. V lost 4 bases and J 5 bases, leaving 9 bases between the germline ends. Germline V gene sequence: CDR1 SGHDT, CDR2 YYEEEE. In DNA form, the CDR3 reads TGTGCCAGCAGCCTATTGGGGACTGAAGCTTTCTTT. Translation gives CASSLLGTEAFF. The full variable domain, rest sourced from reference TRBV5-6 and TRBJ1-1, is DAGVTQSPTHLIKTRGQQVTLRCSPKSGHDTVSWYQQALGQGPQFIFQYYEEEERQRGNFPDRFSGHQFPNYSSELNVNALLLGDSALYLCASSLLGTEAFFGQGTRLTVV.

J is TRBJ2-7 and V is TRBV6-5; no clear D. The CDR3 covers 14 residues. Trimming stripped 5 bases from V and 0 bases from J, with 11 bases between. Germline CDR1 reads MNHEY; CDR2 reads SVGAGI. The CDR3 region is CASSPTGNSYEQYF. The CDR3 coding sequence is TGTGCCAGCAGTCCGACTGGCAACTCCTACGAGCAGTACTTC.

In DNA form, the CDR3 reads TGTGCCAGTATTGCGAGAGGGGTGAGCGAGACTGAAGCTTTCTTT. Its translation is CASIARGVSETEAFF. The V and J genes are TRBV19 and TRBJ1-1; maybe TRBD1 (5 bases). The CDR3 sequence is 15 residues long. V was shortened by 7 bases and J by 5 bases, with 20 bases between the two germline ends. Germline CDR1 and CDR2: LNHDA and SQIVND (reference sequence).

This rearrangement joins TRBV7-9 to TRBJ2-1; TRBD2 matches 12 bases. After removal of 2 bases from V and 6 bases from J, the junction contained 5 bases not matched to a gene. Germline values: CDR1 SEHNR, CDR2 FQNEAQ (reference sequence). This CDR3 spans 16 amino acids. CDR3 DNA sequence: TGTGCCAGCAGCTTACGAGGGACTAGCGGGCTCAATGAGCAGTTCTTC. It codes for CASSLRGTSGLNEQFF.

The chain links TRBV29-1 to TRBJ1-1; D perhaps matches TRBD1 (5 bases). V lost 5 bases and J 5 bases, leaving 15 bases between the germline ends. CDR3 size: 13 residues. Germline lookup yields CDR1 SQVTM and CDR2 ANQGSEA. The CDR3 spells CSVYSGFRTEAFF. CDR3 nucleotides: TGCAGCGTTTATTCAGGGTTCCGTACTGAAGCTTTCTTT.

The genes are TRBV28 and TRBJ2-7; D might be TRBD2 (5 bases). This CDR3 spans 15 amino acids. CDR1 is MDHEN and CDR2 is SYDVKM in the germline V gene. V lost 5 bases and J lost 5, with 19 bases in between. CDR3 region: CASSPKDPGNDEQYF. CDR3 coding DNA: TGTGCCAGCAGTCCCAAGGACCCCGGGAACGACGAGCAGTACTTC.

The chain carries TRBV28 and TRBJ1-5; D is unresolved. Germline values: CDR1 MDHEN, CDR2 SYDVKM. The germline V and J ends were trimmed by 4 bases and 4 bases, with 17 bases remaining between them. This CDR3 has 16 residues. The DNA for the CDR3 is TGTGCCAGCAGTTCTCCTTTCCACGTCCCTAATCAGCCCCAGCATTTT. Translated: CASSSPFHVPNQPQHF.

The V and J genes are TRBV9 and TRBJ2-3, with TRBD2 matching over 7 bases. In germline, CDR1 is SGDLS, CDR2 YYNGEE. V lost 4 bases and J lost 1; bases outside the gene matches: 9. This CDR3 is 16 amino acids long. The CDR3 sequence: CASSLGGGVGTDTQYF. As DNA, the CDR3 is TGTGCCAGCAGCTTGGGTGGGGGGGTAGGCACAGATACGCAGTATTTT.

The chain has TRBV28 and TRBJ1-5; D is uncertain. The CDR3 has 12 residues. V shed 5 bases and J shed 4 bases, with 6 bases lying between them. Germline loops: CDR1 MDHEN, CDR2 SYDVKM. The CDR3 loop is CASSQDNQPQHF. DNA for the CDR3: TGTGCCAGCAGTCAGGATAATCAGCCCCAGCATTTT.

The chain couples TRBV7-9 to TRBJ1-2; no clear D. Germline V gene sequence: CDR1 SEHNR, CDR2 FQNEAQ (reference sequence). Deletions cut 4 bases from V and 7 bases from J, with 13 bases between. The CDR3 has 13 residues. The DNA for the CDR3 is TGTGCCAGCAGCTCCCATATCTATCCTGGCTACACCTTC. Its protein product is CASSSHIYPGYTF.

The V call is TRBV7-8, the J call TRBJ2-2, with D uncertain. The V gene's germline CDR1 is SGHVS and CDR2 FQNEAQ. This CDR3 is built from 14 residues. V dropped 5 bases and J dropped 7 bases, with 14 bases sitting between them. This CDR3 reads CASSAPSGVGELFF. CDR3 DNA sequence: TGTGCCAGCAGCGCCCCTTCGGGTGTCGGGGAGCTGTTTTTT. Full variable domain (remainder filled in from reference TRBV7-8 and TRBJ2-2): GAGVSQSPRYKVAKRGQDVALRCDPISGHVSLFWYQQALGQGPEFLTYFQNEAQLDKSGLPSDRFFAERPEGSVSTLKIQRTQQEDSAVYLCASSAPSGVGELFFGEGSRLTVL.

This clone has just one count. This sample includes further DNA sequences coding for the same CDR3. The chain joins TRBV7-9 to TRBJ2-1; D is uncertain. V was trimmed by 2 bases and J by 1 base, leaving 9 bases between them. This CDR3 comprises 15 residues. CDR1 and CDR2 from the germline V gene are SEHNR and FQNEAQ (reference sequence). The CDR3 region is CASSLSGPSYNEQFF. The CDR3 nucleotides are TGTGCCAGCAGCTTATCAGGTCCTTCCTACAATGAGCAGTTCTTC.

This chain links TRBV28 with TRBJ2-5; a possible D gene is TRBD2 (6 bases). Germline loops: CDR1 MDHEN, CDR2 SYDVKM. This CDR3 has 18 amino acids. V dropped 6 bases and J dropped 5 bases, with 28 bases sitting between them. CDR3 sequence (DNA): TGTGCCAGCAGGCCCCTCCCGGCCAGGGAGGTAGACTGGGAGACCCAGTACTTC. This codes for CASRPLPAREVDWETQYF. Variable domain in full (rest from reference TRBV28 and TRBJ2-5): DVKVTQSSRYLVKRTGEKVFLECVQDMDHENMFWYRQDPGLGLRLIYFSYDVKMKEKGDIPEGYSVSREKKERFSLILESASTNQTSMYLCASRPLPAREVDWETQYFGPGTRLLVL.

The chain recombines TRBV10-2 with TRBJ2-2; 9 positions match TRBD1. V lost 3 bases, J lost 4 bases, and 6 bases stayed unmatched. Germline CDR1 reads WSHSY; CDR2 reads SAAADI. The CDR3 contains 16 residues. The DNA for the CDR3 is TGCGCCAGCAGTGAAACGGACAGGGGATTCACCGGGGAGCTGTTTTTT. Amino acids: CASSETDRGFTGELFF.

V gene TRBV7-8 combines with J gene TRBJ1-2, with 8 bases fitting TRBD1. This CDR3 has 15 amino acids. V lost 3 bases to trimming and J lost 3 bases; unmatched junction nucleotides: 6. Per germline, CDR1 SGHVS and CDR2 FQNEAQ. CDR3 in DNA: TGTGCCAGCAGCTTGGACAGGGAGGCCCACTATGGCTACACCTTC. Its translation is CASSLDREAHYGYTF.

Points on this clone: The sample has other DNA sequences that encode this CDR3 too. The V and J genes are TRBV9 and TRBJ1-1; D ambiguous. The CDR3 totals 14 residues. Trimming took off 0 bases at V and 1 base at J, with 7 bases between the two ends. Germline V gene data show CDR1 as SGDLS and CDR2 as YYNGEE. The CDR3 protein is CASSVAGRNTEAFF. Written as DNA, the CDR3 is TGTGCCAGCAGCGTAGCTGGGAGGAACACTGAAGCTTTCTTT.

Note on this clone: Other DNA sequences in this specimen translate into the identical CDR3. This chain joins TRBV7-9 and TRBJ2-1; weak D call: TRBD2 (5 bases). This CDR3 has 14 amino acids. Germline loops: CDR1 SEHNR, CDR2 FQNEAQ (reference sequence). The ends were cut back, 3 bases at V and 2 bases at J, with 8 bases in the middle. The CDR3 DNA is TGTGCCAGCAGCTTCGGAGGCGCCTACAATGAGCAGTTCTTC. Residues: CASSFGGAYNEQFF.

This chain joins TRBV7-2 and TRBJ1-2; 9 bases are a match to TRBD1. CDR1 is SGHTA and CDR2 is FQGNSA in the germline V gene. V lost 3 bases, J lost 6 bases, and 11 bases stayed unmatched. The CDR3 contains 16 residues. The chain's CDR3 is CASSLSGVRTGDGYTF. In nucleotides, the CDR3 is TGTGCCAGCAGCTTGAGTGGGGTGAGGACAGGGGATGGCTACACCTTC.

The V and J genes are TRBV4-1 and TRBJ2-2, with 7 bases that match TRBD1. Germline CDR1 reads MGHRA; CDR2 reads YSYEKL. The CDR3 loop spans 17 amino acids. With 1 base clipped from V and 4 bases from J, the junction kept 9 bases outside the gene matches. CDR3 sequence reads: CASSQAPGTEITGELFF. The DNA of the CDR3 is TGCGCCAGCAGCCAAGCCCCCGGGACAGAAATCACCGGGGAGCTGTTTTTT.

The chain recombines TRBV28 with TRBJ1-5; TRBD1 might be the D (6 bases). CDR1 MDHEN and CDR2 SYDVKM come from the germline V gene. V dropped 3 bases and J dropped 7 bases, with 22 bases sitting between them. The CDR3 is 17 residues long. CDR3 sequence: CASSFTGAQRNGQPQHF. CDR3 DNA sequence: TGTGCCAGCAGTTTCACGGGGGCGCAAAGGAACGGCCAGCCCCAGCATTTT.

The J gene is TRBJ1-5, the V gene TRBV10-3; D is ambiguous. Germline CDR1 and CDR2: ENHRY and SYGVKD. This CDR3 spans 15 amino acids. V was trimmed by 5 bases and J by 0 bases, leaving 11 bases between them. The CDR3 sequence: CAISNQDYSNQPQHF. CDR3 sequence (DNA): TGTGCCATCAGTAACCAAGATTATAGCAATCAGCCCCAGCATTTT.

V and J are TRBV9 and TRBJ2-7; no firm D call. The V and J ends lost 0 bases and 0 bases respectively, with 16 bases between them. Per germline, CDR1 SGDLS and CDR2 YYNGEE. This CDR3 region has 17 residues. This CDR3 reads CASSVAARHLSSYEQYF. The CDR3 DNA follows: TGTGCCAGCAGCGTAGCCGCAAGACACCTGAGCTCCTACGAGCAGTACTTC.

V usage is TRBV28 and J usage is TRBJ2-7, with D perhaps matching TRBD1 (6 bases). The V gene's germline CDR1 is MDHEN and CDR2 SYDVKM. The V end lost 2 bases, the J end lost 0 bases, and 17 bases lay between the germline ends. The CDR3 runs to 17 residues. The CDR3 sequence: CASSLGPGQPSSYEQYF. The CDR3 DNA reads as TGTGCCAGCAGTTTAGGCCCGGGACAACCGAGCTCCTACGAGCAGTACTTC. The variable domain in full, completed from reference TRBV28 and TRBJ2-7, reads DVKVTQSSRYLVKRTGEKVFLECVQDMDHENMFWYRQDPGLGLRLIYFSYDVKMKEKGDIPEGYSVSREKKERFSLILESASTNQTSMYLCASSLGPGQPSSYEQYFGPGTRLTVT.

The V call is TRBV18, the J call TRBJ1-1; TRBD1 is a possible D gene (5 bases). Germline V CDR1 and CDR2: KGHSH, LQKENI. Trimming shortened V by 3 bases and J by 3 bases, and 14 bases separated the two germline ends. CDR3 size: 15 residues. CDR3 DNA sequence: TGTGCCAGCTCACCGGGACCCGGGGGGTACACTGAAGCTTTCTTT. This gives the protein CASSPGPGGYTEAFF.

The genes are TRBV5-5 and TRBJ1-5, with D perhaps TRBD1 (6 bases). V was shortened by 4 bases and J by 11 bases, with 19 bases between the two germline ends. This CDR3 is built from 14 residues. CDR1 and CDR2 from the germline V gene are SGHKS and YYEKEE (reference sequence). The CDR3 spells CASSLDRLSGAQHF. The CDR3 DNA is TGTGCCAGCAGCCTGGACAGACTTTCGGGGGCCCAGCATTTT.

The V call is TRBV5-6, the J call TRBJ1-2, with D hard to call. This CDR3 is 13 amino acids long. Trimming shortened V by 4 bases and J by 4 bases, and 11 bases separated the two germline ends. From germline, CDR1 is SGHDT and CDR2 YYEEEE. CDR3 coding DNA: TGTGCCAGCAGCCAGGACGGACCCTATGGCTACACCTTC. It yields the protein CASSQDGPYGYTF.